This T cell receptor (beta chain) stems from a study of response to subunit inactivated influenza vaccine (dated by TCRdb to 2016 to 2018). Regarding the research as a whole: Deep quantitative T cell receptor repertoire profiling was used in the study to track responses to a trivalent subunit inactivated influenza vaccine.

Deletion took 4 bases off V and 7 bases off J, with a span of 13 bases between the germline ends. The CDR3 starts with the cysteine, ends with the phenylalanine, and has 13 residues. Only the CDR3 region is kept as DNA, spanning 39 bases read in frame from base 1. From the germline V gene, CDR1 is MNHNS and CDR2 is SASEGT. This clonotype was found a few times. Its antigen is still unknown. No clone much larger than this one lies a single base away; base qualities are absent. Library preparation was by RT-PCR. Sequencing instrument: Illumina HiSeq 2500. Using fastp trimming at Q25 and MiXCR clonotype assembly, TCRdb reanalyzed the public sequencing data and kept in-frame beta chains. For every CDR3 protein sequence, its rows merge into one entry that carries the most common genes and DNA. This sample gives 500,000 to 700,000 distinct CDR3 sequences in total; roughly a quarter of them show up just once. Under 3.5% of the sample is held by the ten biggest clonotypes.

The full study reports these points: The authors suggested that each seasonal influenza vaccination may recruit only a limited number of new T cells.

These sequences were also reported in another study, on T cells expressing NK-cell markers. The second study reports: TCR beta cDNA libraries were prepared using 5'RACE template switching, which introduced a universal primer site and unique molecular identifiers. In sorted CD3+CD56+NKG2C+, CD3+CD56+NKG2C- and CD3+CD56-NKG2C+ T-cell subsets from several donors, TCR beta-chain repertoires were profiled. Among the eight sequenced donors, only one was HCMV-seronegative, while the other seven were HCMV-seropositive. To restrict sorting to alphabetaTCR-expressing T cells, an anti-gammadeltaTCR antibody was added in several experiments. In six donors, the dominant CD3+CD56+NKG2C+ clonotypes were among the top 10 CD8+ clonotypes and accounted for about 1.0-7.5% of CD8+ T cells. Those dominant clonotypes were again the most abundant among CD3+CD56-NKG2C+ cells in a few donors, at roughly 25-65%. It remained unclear whether the expanded NKG2C-expressing T cell clones were specific for HCMV antigens. Randomly selected healthy volunteers, three men and five women, were used as the eight sequenced donors. HCMV serostatus was determined by detecting HCMV-specific IgG in serum with a commercial ELISA kit. Peripheral blood mononuclear cells were isolated from blood by Ficoll density gradient centrifugation. Using Miltenyi isolation kits, CD4+ and CD8+ T cells were isolated from PBMC through magnetic immunoseparation. cDNA synthesis was primed from the TCR beta constant segment, followed by two successive PCR amplification steps. Libraries were sequenced as 2 x 150 bp reads on Illumina HiSeq 2000/2500, MiSeq or NextSeq. MIGEC was used to demultiplex reads and group reads by UMI, and MiTCR was used to assemble and quantify clonotypes. To exclude erroneous sequences, any TCR cDNA sequence not supported by at least two reads was discarded. The tcR package was used for downstream repertoire analysis, and clonotypes were matched across fractions by CDR3 nucleotide sequence plus V segment. Antigen specificity was annotated against VDJdb with VDJmatch, allowing one amino acid substitution in CDR3.

The source of this sequence is a man over 45 who received an inactivated influenza vaccine. Donor details come from another sample of the same person, matched by shared clones. The sequencing here drew on CD4+ T cells sorted from PBMCs, taken approximately 12 days after vaccination. Recombination joined TRBV6-1 with TRBJ2-5; the D gene is perhaps TRBD1, from 6 matching bases. The DNA reads as follows: TGTGCCAGCAGTGCACAGGGCCCCGGGACCCAGTACTTC. This encodes CASSAQGPGTQYF.